This record looks at one TCR beta chain sequence and its context. The data stem from a study of blood T cell repertoires in COVID-19. Study context: The samples span acute and convalescent COVID-19 from the United States, Italy and Spain.

V lost 2 bases and J 7 bases, leaving 9 bases between the germline ends. CDR3 length equals 13 residues. Germline V gene data show CDR1 as SGHNT and CDR2 as YYREEE (reference sequence). Original analysis: Researchers report that nucleated cell counts were estimated from reference gene primer amplification. Assay: immunoSEQ multiplex PCR; the TCRdb copy retains only in-frame clones and omits some. V and J calls and clone size come straight from that table; D and trimming were deduced from the DNA. The data hold 450,000 or so clones, with 70% to 90% observed a single time. Patients from Seattle were sampled longitudinally, starting during active infection.

Sequenced: peripheral blood. The sequence was collected from a man younger than 35 with COVID-19, enrolled during active disease. The rearrangement joins TRBV5-4 to TRBJ2-2, with D possibly TRBD2 on 6 matching bases. CDR3 DNA sequence: TGTGCCAGCAGCTTCCAGGGAGGCGGGGAGCTGTTTTTT. Encoded protein: CASSFQGGGELFF.